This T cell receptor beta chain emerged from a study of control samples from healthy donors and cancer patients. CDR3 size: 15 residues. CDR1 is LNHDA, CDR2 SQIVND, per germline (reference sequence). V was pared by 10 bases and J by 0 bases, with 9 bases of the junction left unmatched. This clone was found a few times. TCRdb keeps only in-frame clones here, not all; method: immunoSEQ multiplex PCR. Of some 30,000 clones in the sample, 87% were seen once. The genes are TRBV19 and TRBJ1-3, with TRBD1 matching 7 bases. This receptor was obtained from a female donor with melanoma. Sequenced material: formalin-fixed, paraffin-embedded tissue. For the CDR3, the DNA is TGTGCCACGCGCGGCACAGGGGCCTCTGGAAACACCATATATTTT. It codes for CATRGTGASGNTIYF.